This T cell receptor beta chain is from a study of beta chain features in type 1 diabetes. The table lists this clone with a few counts. Reverse transcription of all isolated RNA meant that expressed TCRB transcripts were sequenced. Regulatory, naive and central memory T cell samples averaged about 3.5 million reads. The table came from immunoSEQ multiplex PCR; TCRdb's copy has only in-frame clones and leaves some out. The profile covers 120,000 to 150,000 clones, with about 9.7% appearing a single time and 0.65% taken by the ten largest. The germline CDR1 and CDR2 sequences are MGHDK and SYGVNS. The V gene lost 1 base and the J gene lost 4 bases, with 13 bases spanning the gap. This CDR3 is built from 15 residues. A single heparinised blood sample, averaging around 0.11 L, was obtained per donor.

The sample was central memory CD4+ T cells from blood. The receptor was derived from a woman aged 40 to 50 in good health. The rearrangement links TRBV25-1 to TRBJ2-5; D remains ambiguous. CDR3 bases: TGTGCCAGCAGTGAATTAGGAATAGCCCTAGAGACCCAGTACTTC. This gives the protein CASSELGIALETQYF.